This T cell receptor (beta chain) was obtained from a study of OX40 agonist ivuxolimab in advanced cancers. V gave up 6 bases and J gave up 1 base; unmatched junction bases: 1. The CDR3 is 13 residues long. Germline loops: CDR1 SNHLY, CDR2 FYNNEI. The repertoire was sequenced with immunoSEQ multiplex PCR; TCRdb's copy has only in-frame clones and lacks some. Of 80,000 to 95,000 clones in the sample, about 90% were seen once. Regarding this clone: Its antigen is not identified.

Overall study findings and caveats: At 0.1 to 3.0 mg/kg and by week 6, clonal expansion occurred in CD4+ and CD8+ blood T cells.

This specimen consisted of CD4+ or CD8+ T cells sorted from blood, obtained in a trial of the OX40 agonist ivuxolimab. The chain couples TRBV2 to TRBJ2-3; 7 bases align to TRBD1. The source of this sequence is an adult with an advanced solid tumor such as melanoma, head and neck, liver or kidney cancer. CDR3 loop: CASRGQGTDTQYF. The DNA of the CDR3 is TGTGCCAGCAGAGGACAGGGCACAGATACGCAGTATTTT.